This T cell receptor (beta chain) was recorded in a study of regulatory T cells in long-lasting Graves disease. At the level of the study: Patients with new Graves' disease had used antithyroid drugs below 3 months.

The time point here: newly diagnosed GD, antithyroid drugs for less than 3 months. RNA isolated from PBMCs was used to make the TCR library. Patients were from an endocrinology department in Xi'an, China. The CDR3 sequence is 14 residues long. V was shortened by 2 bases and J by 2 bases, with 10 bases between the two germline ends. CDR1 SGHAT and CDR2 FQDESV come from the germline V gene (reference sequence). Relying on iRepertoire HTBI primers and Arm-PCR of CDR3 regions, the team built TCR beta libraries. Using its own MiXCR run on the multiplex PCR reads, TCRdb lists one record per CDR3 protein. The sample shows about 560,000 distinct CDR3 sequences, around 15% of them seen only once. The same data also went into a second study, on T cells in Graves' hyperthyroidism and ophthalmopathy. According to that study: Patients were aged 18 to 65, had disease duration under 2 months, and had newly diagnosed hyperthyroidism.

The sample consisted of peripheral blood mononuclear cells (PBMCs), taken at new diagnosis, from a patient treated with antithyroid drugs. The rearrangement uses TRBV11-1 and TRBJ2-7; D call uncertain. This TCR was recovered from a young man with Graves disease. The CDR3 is CASSLWQVTYEQYF. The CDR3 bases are TGTGCCAGCAGCTTATGGCAGGTAACCTACGAGCAGTACTTC.